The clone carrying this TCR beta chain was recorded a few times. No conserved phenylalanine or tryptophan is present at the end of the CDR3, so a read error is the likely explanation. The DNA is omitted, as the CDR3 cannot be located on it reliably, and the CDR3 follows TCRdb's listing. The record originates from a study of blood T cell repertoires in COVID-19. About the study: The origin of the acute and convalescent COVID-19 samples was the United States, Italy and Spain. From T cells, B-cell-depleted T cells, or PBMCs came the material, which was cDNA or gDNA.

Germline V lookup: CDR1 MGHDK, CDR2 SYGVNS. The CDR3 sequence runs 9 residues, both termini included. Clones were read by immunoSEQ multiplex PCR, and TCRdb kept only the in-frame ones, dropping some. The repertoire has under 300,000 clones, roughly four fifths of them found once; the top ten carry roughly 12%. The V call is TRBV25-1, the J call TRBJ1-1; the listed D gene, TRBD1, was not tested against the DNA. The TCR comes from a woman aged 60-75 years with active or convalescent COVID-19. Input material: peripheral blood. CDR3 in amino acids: CASFSLRGI.